The 27 T cell receptor beta chains below come from one sample, sequenced in a study of CD8 T cells in Susac syndrome (dated by TCRdb to between 2019 and 2020). The library was generated by the immunoSEQ multiplex PCR assay. RNA was extracted using the RNeasy kit, and roughly 0.45 to 1 microgram was reverse transcribed with random hexamers. The public sequencing data were trimmed at Q25 with fastp and processed into clonotypes with MiXCR by TCRdb, which kept only in-frame beta chains. Every entry covers one CDR3 protein and lists the most common genes and DNA from its rows. The sample includes hundreds of thousands of distinct CDR3 sequences, with around 83% observed a single time. Over 0.1% of the sample belongs to the ten largest clones. The sequencing input was CD8+ T cells from PBMCs. The receptors originated from a human donor with multiple sclerosis.

The chain recombines TRBV20-1 with TRBJ1-1; D unclear. The V gene lost 5 bases and the J gene lost 0 bases, with 13 bases spanning the gap. This CDR3 region has 14 residues. Germline V gene lookup returns CDR1 DFQATT and CDR2 SNEGSKA (reference sequence). CDR3 in amino acids: CSAFSSQLNTEAFF. CDR3 in DNA: TGCAGTGCTTTTTCCTCGCAGCTGAACACTGAAGCTTTCTTT.

The chain joins TRBV27 to TRBJ1-1, with 7 bases lining up with TRBD1. This CDR3 is 17 amino acids long. V gave up 1 base and J gave up 3 bases; unmatched junction bases: 11. Germline loops: CDR1 MNHEY, CDR2 SMNVEV (reference sequence). CDR3 nucleotide sequence: TGTGCCAGCAGTTTATTGAGAGGGGGCGCAGGGGACACTGAAGCTTTCTTT. It codes for CASSLLRGGAGDTEAFF.

This clonotype has a handful of counts. V is TRBV7-9 and J is TRBJ2-1, with D perhaps matching TRBD1 (6 bases). Germline V lookup: CDR1 SEHNR, CDR2 FQNEAQ (reference sequence). The V end was cut by 3 bases, the J end by 8 bases, with 14 bases between. The CDR3 totals 14 residues. The CDR3 here is CASSLETRGDEQFF. In nucleotides, the CDR3 is TGTGCCAGCAGCTTGGAAACCAGGGGCGATGAGCAGTTCTTC.

CDR3 DNA sequence: TGTGCCATCAGTGATTCGGGGGGGACGCACTACGAGCAGTACTTC. It specifies CAISDSGGTHYEQYF. V is TRBV10-3 and J is TRBJ2-7, with 8 bases aligning to TRBD2. V lost 3 bases to trimming and J lost 3 bases; unmatched junction nucleotides: 7. In germline, CDR1 is ENHRY, CDR2 SYGVKD. CDR3 length: 15 residues.

The chain has TRBV4-1 and TRBJ2-1; D remains ambiguous. The germline V gene encodes CDR1 MGHRA and CDR2 YSYEKL. This CDR3 contains 13 residues. V lost 3 bases and J 5 bases, leaving 8 bases between the germline ends. The CDR3 sequence: CASSQRRNNEQFF. For the CDR3, the DNA is TGCGCCAGCAGCCAGCGCAGAAACAATGAGCAGTTCTTC.

The CDR3 DNA sequence: TGTGCCAGCAGTGACTCGATATGGGGGACTGAAGCTTTCTTT. It specifies CASSDSIWGTEAFF. This sequence joins TRBV6-4 and TRBJ1-1; TRBD1 might be the D (5 bases). Germline V CDR1 and CDR2: MRHNA, SNTAGT. This CDR3 is 14 amino acids long. V lost 0 bases and J lost 5, with 10 bases in between.

V usage is TRBV27 and J usage is TRBJ1-6, with D maybe TRBD1 (5 bases). The length of the CDR3 is 14 residues. Deletions cut 3 bases from V and 5 bases from J, with 8 bases between. The germline V gene has CDR1 MNHEY and CDR2 SMNVEV (reference sequence). The chain's CDR3 is CASSFGHDNSPLHF. Written as DNA, the CDR3 is TGTGCCAGCAGTTTCGGACACGATAATTCACCCCTCCACTTT.

This sequence joins TRBV28 and TRBJ1-1; D ambiguous. V dropped 3 bases and J dropped 5 bases, with 7 bases sitting between them. Germline values: CDR1 MDHEN, CDR2 SYDVKM. CDR3 length equals 12 residues. Written as DNA, the CDR3 is TGTGCCAGCAGTTTTGTGGGGACTGAAGCTTTCTTT. It encodes CASSFVGTEAFF. The variable domain in full, with the rest retrieved from reference TRBV28 and TRBJ1-1, is DVKVTQSSRYLVKRTGEKVFLECVQDMDHENMFWYRQDPGLGLRLIYFSYDVKMKEKGDIPEGYSVSREKKERFSLILESASTNQTSMYLCASSFVGTEAFFGQGTRLTVV.

The chain is built from TRBV5-5 and TRBJ2-7, with a possible D match to TRBD2 (5 bases). This CDR3 region has 14 residues. V was cut by 0 bases and J by 2 bases, with 9 bases left in between. In germline, CDR1 is SGHKS, CDR2 YYEKEE (reference sequence). The DNA for the CDR3 is TGTGCCAGCAGCTTGGGGCGGGCTACCTACGAGCAGTACTTC. The encoded protein is CASSLGRATYEQYF.

J is TRBJ2-1 and V is TRBV10-1; D gene unclear. This CDR3 is 13 amino acids long. CDR1 is WNHNN, CDR2 SYGVQD, per germline (reference sequence). V lost 0 bases and J 7 bases, leaving 7 bases between the germline ends. DNA of the CDR3: TGCGCCAGCAGTGAGTCAAAAAATAATGAGCAGTTCTTC. Translating it yields CASSESKNNEQFF.

The chain employs TRBV27 and TRBJ1-5, with TRBD1 as a possible D gene (6 bases). This CDR3 has 11 amino acids. The V end was cut by 10 bases, the J end by 7 bases, with 11 bases between. CDR1 is MNHEY and CDR2 is SMNVEV in the germline V gene (reference sequence). As DNA, the CDR3 is TGTGCCATCGGGGGGCCCCAGCCCCAGCATTTT. Its translation is CAIGGPQPQHF.

V is TRBV27 and J is TRBJ2-7; D gene ambiguous. V gave up 6 bases and J gave up 2 bases, with 17 bases separating them. This CDR3 contains 15 residues. In germline, CDR1 is MNHEY, CDR2 SMNVEV (reference sequence). This chain's CDR3 is CASSGTGPATYEQYF. CDR3 DNA: TGTGCCAGCAGCGGAACCGGGCCCGCAACCTACGAGCAGTACTTC.

V and J are TRBV30 and TRBJ2-2; tentative D call: TRBD1 (5 bases). V was trimmed by 7 bases and J by 0 bases, leaving 21 bases between them. The germline V gene has CDR1 GTSNPN and CDR2 SVGIG (reference sequence). The length of the CDR3 is 17 residues. The DNA for the CDR3 is TGTGCCTCCACCCCTTGGGGCTACAACGCGAACACCGGGGAGCTGTTTTTT. This gives the protein CASTPWGYNANTGELFF.

The V gene is TRBV29-1, the J gene TRBJ2-3, with D possibly TRBD2 on 7 matching bases. Germline CDR1 reads SQVTM; CDR2 reads ANQGSEA. Between the trimmed V and J ends, which lost 8 bases and 4 bases, there was a span of 13 bases. The CDR3 has 12 residues. CDR3 nucleotide sequence: TGCAGCTCGTCCGGGGGGCCAGATACGCAGTATTTT. As protein: CSSSGGPDTQYF.

This sequence joins TRBV12-3 or TRBV12-4 and TRBJ1-1; a possible D gene is TRBD1 (5 bases). The CDR3 sequence is 17 residues long. V was clipped by 5 bases and J by 0 bases, with 19 bases between them. CDR3 protein: CASSTGTAVILNTEAFF. The CDR3 nucleotides read TGTGCCAGCAGTACCGGGACGGCGGTAATCCTGAACACTGAAGCTTTCTTT.

The chain uses TRBV6-5 and TRBJ2-7; 7 nucleotides align to TRBD2. V shed 4 bases, J shed 2 bases, and the junction held 8 bases outside the gene matches. This CDR3 is 15 amino acids long. Germline-derived CDR1 and CDR2 are MNHEY and SVGAGI. CDR3 DNA sequence: TGTGCCAGCAGTTCTACTAGCGAGAGCCCCTACGAGCAGTACTTC. Translation gives CASSSTSESPYEQYF.

The genes are TRBV15 and TRBJ1-6; 7 bases are shared with TRBD1. Germline V gene data show CDR1 as LNHNV and CDR2 as YYDKDF (reference sequence). The length of the CDR3 is 15 residues. With 5 bases clipped from V and 7 bases from J, the junction kept 8 bases outside the gene matches. CDR3 DNA sequence: TGTGCCACCAGCGAAGGGGGCCCCAGCAATTCACCCCTCCACTTT. Its translation is CATSEGGPSNSPLHF.

The rearrangement joins TRBV12-3 or TRBV12-4 to TRBJ2-7; 9 bases map to TRBD2. Unmatched junction bases numbered 10, after V lost 6 bases and J lost 4 bases. This CDR3 has 15 amino acids. The CDR3 spells CASSSRSGSRYEQYF. The CDR3 coding sequence is TGTGCCAGCAGCTCTCGTAGCGGGAGTAGGTACGAGCAGTACTTC.

The genes are TRBV2 and TRBJ1-1, with 7 bases aligning to TRBD1. The CDR3 runs to 13 residues. Germline V CDR1 and CDR2: SNHLY, FYNNEI. The junction had 9 bases not matched to a gene; V was cut back by 10 bases and J by 4 bases. In DNA, the CDR3 is TGTGCCACCATACAGGGGTGGGTCACTGAAGCTTTCTTT. Residues: CATIQGWVTEAFF.

The genes are TRBV7-3 and TRBJ2-1; 8 bases map to TRBD2. The CDR3 totals 15 residues. Germline CDR1 reads SGHTA; CDR2 reads FQGTGA. The V gene end was trimmed by 0 bases and the J gene end by 7 bases; junction bases not matched to a gene: 5. CDR3 protein: CASSLTGLALNEQFF. Here the CDR3 DNA reads TGTGCCAGCAGCTTAACTGGACTAGCTCTAAATGAGCAGTTCTTC. The variable domain in full, completed from reference TRBV7-3 and TRBJ2-1, reads GAGVSQTPSNKVTEKGKYVELRCDPISGHTALYWYRQSLGQGPEFLIYFQGTGAADDSGLPNDRFFAVRPEGSVSTLKIQRTERGDSAVYLCASSLTGLALNEQFFGPGTRLTVL.

The chain has TRBV24-1 and TRBJ1-1; D call uncertain. CDR1 KGHDR and CDR2 SFDVKD come from the germline V gene. V lost 9 bases, J lost 1 base, and 11 bases lay in between. The CDR3 is 13 residues long. The DNA of the CDR3 is TGTGCCACCCAAAGAAATCCGAACACTGAAGCTTTCTTT. This translates into CATQRNPNTEAFF.

The chain uses TRBV10-3 and TRBJ2-7, with 8 bases matching TRBD1. This CDR3 is 12 amino acids long. V shed 10 bases and J 5 bases; nucleotides not matched to a gene: 7. Germline CDR1 ENHRY, CDR2 SYGVKD. CDR3 in amino acids: CATTTGEDEQYF. The CDR3 nucleotides read TGTGCCACCACGACAGGGGAGGACGAGCAGTACTTC.

The chain couples TRBV2 to TRBJ1-1, with D maybe TRBD1 (6 bases). The CDR3 is 11 amino acids. Trimming removed 7 bases at V and 5 bases at J, with 8 bases between. CDR1 and CDR2 (germline): SNHLY, FYNNEI. CDR3 in amino acids: CASKGGTEAFF. CDR3 nucleotides: TGTGCCAGCAAGGGGGGGACTGAAGCTTTCTTT. Full variable domain (rest looked up from reference TRBV2 and TRBJ1-1): EPEVTQTPSHQVTQMGQEVILRCVPISNHLYFYWYRQILGQKVEFLVSFYNNEISEKSEIFDDQFSVERPDGSNFTLKIRSTKLEDSAMYFCASKGGTEAFFGQGTRLTVV.

The chain recombines TRBV13 with TRBJ2-3, with 9 bases that match TRBD2. This CDR3 has 15 amino acids. With V trimmed by 7 bases and J by 4 bases, 9 bases remained unmatched. Germline CDR1 PRHDT, CDR2 FYEKMQ (reference sequence). CDR3 sequence (DNA): TGTGCCAGCACCCCAGAGGCGGGAGGGCCAGATACGCAGTATTTT. It is translated as CASTPEAGGPDTQYF.

The rearrangement joins TRBV6-5 to TRBJ2-1, with 10 bases lining up with TRBD2. This CDR3 is 16 amino acids long. CDR1 MNHEY and CDR2 SVGAGI come from the germline V gene. V lost 0 bases to trimming and J lost 9 bases; unmatched junction nucleotides: 8. This chain's CDR3 is CASSYSVVAGGSEQFF. CDR3 DNA: TGTGCCAGCAGTTACTCGGTAGTAGCGGGAGGCAGTGAGCAGTTCTTC.

The chain carries TRBV2 and TRBJ2-2, with D possibly TRBD2 on 5 matching bases. Germline lookup yields CDR1 SNHLY and CDR2 FYNNEI. The CDR3 covers 15 residues. Trimming pared 11 bases from V and 6 bases from J, leaving 22 bases between. The CDR3 spells CAAPAPGLGAGELFF. As DNA, the CDR3 is TGTGCCGCCCCAGCCCCGGGCTTGGGAGCCGGGGAGCTGTTTTTT.

The gene calls are TRBV27 and TRBJ1-1; D may be TRBD1 (5 bases). From germline, CDR1 is MNHEY and CDR2 SMNVEV (reference sequence). The V end was cut by 1 base, the J end by 8 bases, with 14 bases between. This CDR3 is 14 amino acids long. The DNA for the CDR3 is TGTGCCAGCAGTTTATTCGCGGGGGGGGAGGAAGCTTTCTTT. Translation gives CASSLFAGGEEAFF.